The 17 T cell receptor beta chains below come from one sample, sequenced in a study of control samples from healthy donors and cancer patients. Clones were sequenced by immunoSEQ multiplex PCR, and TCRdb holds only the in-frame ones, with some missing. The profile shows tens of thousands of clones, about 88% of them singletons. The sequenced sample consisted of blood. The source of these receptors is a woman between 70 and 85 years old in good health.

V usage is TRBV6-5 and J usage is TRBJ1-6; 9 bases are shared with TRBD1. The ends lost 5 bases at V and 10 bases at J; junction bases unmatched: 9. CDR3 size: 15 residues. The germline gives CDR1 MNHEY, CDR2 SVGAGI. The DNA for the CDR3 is TGTGCCAGCAGTCTACAGGGGGCGCGGGACTCACCCCTCCACTTT. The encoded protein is CASSLQGARDSPLHF.

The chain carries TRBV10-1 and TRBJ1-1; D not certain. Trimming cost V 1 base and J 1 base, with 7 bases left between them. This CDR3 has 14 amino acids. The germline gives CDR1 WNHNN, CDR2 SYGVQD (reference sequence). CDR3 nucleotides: TGCGCCAGCAGTGAGTTCCGGGCGAACACTGAAGCTTTCTTT. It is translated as CASSEFRANTEAFF.

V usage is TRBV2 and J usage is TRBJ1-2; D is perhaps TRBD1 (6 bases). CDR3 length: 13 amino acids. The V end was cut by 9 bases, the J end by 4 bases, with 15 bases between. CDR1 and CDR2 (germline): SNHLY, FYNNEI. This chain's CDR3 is CARRNEGGYGYTF. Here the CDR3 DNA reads TGTGCCAGAAGGAACGAAGGGGGCTATGGCTACACCTTC.

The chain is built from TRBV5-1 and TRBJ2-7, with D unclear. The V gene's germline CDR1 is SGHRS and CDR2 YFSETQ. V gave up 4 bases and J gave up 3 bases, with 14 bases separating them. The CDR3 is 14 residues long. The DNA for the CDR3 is TGCGCCAGCAGCGATCTGGGCCATAACTACGAGCAGTACTTC. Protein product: CASSDLGHNYEQYF.

CDR3 coding DNA: TGTGCCAGCAGTCGGACTAGCGGAAGTTTGAACACCGGGGAGCTGTTTTTT. This sequence encodes CASSRTSGSLNTGELFF. The chain uses TRBV6-4 and TRBJ2-2, with TRBD2 matching 10 bases. Germline values: CDR1 MRHNA, CDR2 SNTAGT. Losses at the gene ends were 5 bases for V and 1 base for J; bases not matched to a gene: 7. CDR3 size: 17 residues.

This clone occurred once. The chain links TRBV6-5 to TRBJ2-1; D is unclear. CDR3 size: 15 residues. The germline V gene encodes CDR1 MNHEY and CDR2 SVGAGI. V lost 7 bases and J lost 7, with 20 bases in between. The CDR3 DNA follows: TGTGCCAGCAAATTGGCAGAGACCCATGGGAATGAGCAGTTCTTC. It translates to CASKLAETHGNEQFF.

This chain's CDR3 is CASSLASGGAISWNEQFF. DNA for the CDR3: TGTGCCAGCAGCTTAGCTAGCGGGGGGGCGATTTCCTGGAATGAGCAGTTCTTC. V usage is TRBV7-9 and J usage is TRBJ2-1, with 11 positions matching TRBD2. J lost 7 bases, V lost 0 bases, and 11 bases had no gene match. This CDR3 comprises 18 residues. Germline assignment: CDR1 SEHNR and CDR2 FQNEAQ (reference sequence).

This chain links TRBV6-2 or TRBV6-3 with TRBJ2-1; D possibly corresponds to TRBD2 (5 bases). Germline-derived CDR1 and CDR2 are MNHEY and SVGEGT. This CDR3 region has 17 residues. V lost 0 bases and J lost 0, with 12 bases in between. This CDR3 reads CASSYSRASPSYNEQFF. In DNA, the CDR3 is TGTGCCAGCAGTTACTCGAGAGCTAGCCCCTCCTACAATGAGCAGTTCTTC.

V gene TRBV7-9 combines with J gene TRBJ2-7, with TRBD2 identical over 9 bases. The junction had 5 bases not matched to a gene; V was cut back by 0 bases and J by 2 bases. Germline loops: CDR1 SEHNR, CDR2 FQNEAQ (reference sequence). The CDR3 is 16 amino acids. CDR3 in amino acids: CASSLAAGGTPYEQYF. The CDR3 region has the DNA TGTGCCAGCAGCTTAGCGGCGGGAGGGACACCCTACGAGCAGTACTTC.

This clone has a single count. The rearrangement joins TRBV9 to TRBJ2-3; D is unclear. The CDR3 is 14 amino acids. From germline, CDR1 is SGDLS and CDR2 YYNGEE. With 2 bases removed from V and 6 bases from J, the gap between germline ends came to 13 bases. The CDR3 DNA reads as TGTGCCAGCAGCGTCCACCCCATGGCGGATACGCAGTATTTT. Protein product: CASSVHPMADTQYF.

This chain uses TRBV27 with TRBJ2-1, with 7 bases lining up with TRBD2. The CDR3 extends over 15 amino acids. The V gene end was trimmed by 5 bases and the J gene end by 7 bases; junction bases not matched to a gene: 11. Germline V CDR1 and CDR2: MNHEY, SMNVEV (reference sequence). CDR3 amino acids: CASSRGEGRWNEQFF. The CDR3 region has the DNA TGTGCCAGCAGTCGGGGGGAGGGGAGGTGGAATGAGCAGTTCTTC.

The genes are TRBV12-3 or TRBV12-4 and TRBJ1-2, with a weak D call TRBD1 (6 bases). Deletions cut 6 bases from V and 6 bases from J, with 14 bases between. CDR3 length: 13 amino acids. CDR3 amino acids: CASRNRVADGYTF. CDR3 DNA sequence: TGTGCCAGCAGAAACAGGGTAGCGGATGGCTACACCTTC.

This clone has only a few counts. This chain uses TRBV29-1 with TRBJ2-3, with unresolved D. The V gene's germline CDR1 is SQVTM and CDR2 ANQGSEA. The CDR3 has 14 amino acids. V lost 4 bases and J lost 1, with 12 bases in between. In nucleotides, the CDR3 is TGCAGCGTTGTTATCGGGCCACGCACAGATACGCAGTATTTT. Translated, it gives CSVVIGPRTDTQYF.

The CDR3 loop reads CSVGAGQGQPQHF. The CDR3 nucleotides read TGCAGCGTTGGGGCAGGGCAGGGTCAGCCCCAGCATTTT. The gene calls are TRBV29-1 and TRBJ1-5; D may be TRBD1 (5 bases). V lost 4 bases and J 6 bases, leaving 13 bases between the germline ends. In germline, CDR1 is SQVTM, CDR2 ANQGSEA. The CDR3 totals 13 residues.

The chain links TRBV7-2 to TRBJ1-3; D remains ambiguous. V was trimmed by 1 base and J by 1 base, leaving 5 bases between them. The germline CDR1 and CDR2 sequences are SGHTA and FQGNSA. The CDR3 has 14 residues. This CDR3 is CASSLEGSGNTIYF. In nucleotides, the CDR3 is TGTGCCAGCAGCTTAGAAGGATCTGGAAACACCATATATTTT.

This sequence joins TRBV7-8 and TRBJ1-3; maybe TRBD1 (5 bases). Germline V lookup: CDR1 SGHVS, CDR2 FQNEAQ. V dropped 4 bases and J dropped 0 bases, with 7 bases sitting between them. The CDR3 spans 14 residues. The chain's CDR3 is CASSSGASGNTIYF. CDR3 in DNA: TGTGCCAGCAGCTCCGGGGCCTCTGGAAACACCATATATTTT. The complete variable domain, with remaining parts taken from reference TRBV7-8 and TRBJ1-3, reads GAGVSQSPRYKVAKRGQDVALRCDPISGHVSLFWYQQALGQGPEFLTYFQNEAQLDKSGLPSDRFFAERPEGSVSTLKIQRTQQEDSAVYLCASSSGASGNTIYFGEGSWLTVV.

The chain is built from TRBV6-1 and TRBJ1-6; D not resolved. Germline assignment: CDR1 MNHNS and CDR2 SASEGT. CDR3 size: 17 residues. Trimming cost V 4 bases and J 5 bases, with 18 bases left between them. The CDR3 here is CASSGRLTDFNNSPLHF. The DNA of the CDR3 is TGTGCCAGCAGTGGTAGGCTGACGGATTTCAATAATTCACCCCTCCACTTT.